This TCR beta chain was retrieved from a study of cytomegalovirus exposure and HLA in healthy donors. Whole-study context: A later analysis reported the same platform for the roughly 120 validation repertoires and the roughly 630 first-cohort repertoires. Study results and caveats: Overall, about 160 TCR beta chains were annotated as cytomegalovirus-associated. The tendency of first-cohort TCR clusters to co-occur in the approximately 120 validation repertoires was identified by a subsequent analysis. Rarity held for most TCR sequences, but there were some public TCRs that occurred in many donors.

Sequencing was performed with immunoSEQ multiplex PCR; in TCRdb, only in-frame clones are kept and a portion is missing. The sample has around 350,000 clones; just over 85% are singletons. Germline CDR1 is MDHEN and CDR2 is SYDVKM. V trimming: 2 bases; J trimming: 3 bases; junction bases outside the gene matches: 4. This CDR3 spans 15 amino acids. Worth noting for this clone: Antigen specificity is unknown.

V and J are TRBV28 and TRBJ2-5; 9 bases map to TRBD1. The sequencing input was PBMCs. The sequence was obtained from a woman in her late teens or twenties in good health and CMV-seronegative. CDR3 sequence reads: CASSLLGQGKETQYF. The CDR3 coding sequence is TGTGCCAGCAGTTTACTTGGACAGGGGAAAGAGACCCAGTACTTC.